The 20 T cell receptor beta chains below all came from one sample that was sequenced in a study of OX40 agonist ivuxolimab in advanced cancers. Profiling relied on immunoSEQ multiplex PCR, and the TCRdb table lists in-frame clones only, not all of them. This sample has 65,000 to 70,000 clones, with 82% found just once. The starting material was CD4+ or CD8+ T cells sorted from blood, obtained in a trial of the OX40 agonist ivuxolimab. The receptors derive from an adult with an advanced solid tumor such as melanoma, head and neck, liver or kidney cancer.

This rearrangement joins TRBV10-3 to TRBJ1-6, with 7 bases identical to TRBD1. Losses at the gene ends were 1 base for V and 7 bases for J; bases not matched to a gene: 10. The length of the CDR3 is 17 residues. Per the germline V gene, CDR1 is ENHRY and CDR2 is SYGVKD. The CDR3: CAISELPPRDSNSPLHF. In nucleotides, the CDR3 is TGTGCCATCAGTGAGTTACCACCCCGGGACAGCAATTCACCCCTCCACTTT.

This chain joins TRBV15 and TRBJ2-7; 9 bases align to TRBD2. The length of the CDR3 is 18 residues. CDR1 and CDR2 from the germline V gene are LNHNV and YYDKDF (reference sequence). Trimming removed 0 bases from V and 1 base from J; junction bases left unmatched: 10. The CDR3 DNA sequence: TGTGCCACCAGCAGAGAGAGGGCTAGCGGGACAATATCCTACGAGCAGTACTTC. Protein sequence: CATSRERASGTISYEQYF.

The V gene is TRBV5-1, the J gene TRBJ2-1; 11 bases map to TRBD2. This CDR3 region has 12 residues. The trim removed 7 bases at V and 10 bases at J, leaving 4 bases unmatched. Germline V CDR1 and CDR2: SGHRS, YFSETQ. The CDR3 protein is CASASGRLEQFF. CDR3 in DNA: TGCGCCAGCGCTAGCGGGAGGCTAGAGCAGTTCTTC.

Here the CDR3 DNA reads TGTGCCAGCTCACCAGAGGACAGGGGGCAGGTCTATGGCTACACCTTC. Residues: CASSPEDRGQVYGYTF. The chain uses TRBV18 and TRBJ1-2, with 11 bases aligning to TRBD1. CDR1 and CDR2 from the germline V gene are KGHSH and LQKENI. The CDR3 runs 16 residues. V shed 2 bases and J 4 bases; nucleotides not matched to a gene: 6.

J is TRBJ2-5 and V is TRBV4-1, with 7 positions matching TRBD1. The V segment lost 3 bases and the J segment 5 bases; nucleotides outside the gene matches: 6. The CDR3 is 14 amino acids. Germline V gene lookup returns CDR1 MGHRA and CDR2 YSYEKL. The CDR3 here is CASSQGDSRETQYF. The DNA of the CDR3 is TGCGCCAGCAGCCAGGGGGACAGTCGGGAGACCCAGTACTTC.

This clone appeared a few times. This CDR3 reads CASRLPGNTIYF. The CDR3 DNA is TGTGCCAGTAGACTACCTGGAAACACCATATATTTT. This chain links TRBV19 with TRBJ1-3; unclear D gene. This CDR3 has 12 residues. V dropped 6 bases and J dropped 2 bases, with 5 bases sitting between them. CDR1 is LNHDA, CDR2 SQIVND, per germline (reference sequence).

CDR3 protein: CASSLGYGENEQFF. The DNA of the CDR3 is TGCGCCAGCAGCCTCGGTTACGGGGAGAATGAGCAGTTCTTC. This rearrangement joins TRBV5-1 to TRBJ2-1; D might be TRBD2 (5 bases). Germline V gives CDR1 SGHRS, CDR2 YFSETQ. The length of the CDR3 is 14 residues. V was cut by 4 bases and J by 7 bases, with 15 bases left in between.

The chain is built from TRBV12-5 and TRBJ2-1, with 7 positions matching TRBD1. Looked up from germline, CDR1 is LGHNT and CDR2 is FRNRAP. The CDR3 is 15 amino acids. The trim removed 6 bases at V and 5 bases at J, leaving 10 bases unmatched. The CDR3 spells CASGHDRVGHNEQFF. The CDR3 region has the DNA TGTGCTAGTGGACATGACAGGGTCGGGCACAATGAGCAGTTCTTC. Based on the CDR3 plus reference TRBV12-5 and TRBJ2-1, the full variable domain is DARVTQTPRHKVTEMGQEVTMRCQPILGHNTVFWYRQTMMQGLELLAYFRNRAPLDDSGMPKDRFSAEMPDATLATLKIQPSEPRDSAVYFCASGHDRVGHNEQFFGPGTRLTVL.

There are a few counts of this clone. The chain recombines TRBV5-6 with TRBJ1-6; D perhaps matches TRBD1 (5 bases). The CDR3 has 17 amino acids. The germline V gene has CDR1 SGHDT and CDR2 YYEEEE. Trimming removed 0 bases from V and 7 bases from J, with 17 bases in between. The DNA for the CDR3 is TGTGCCAGCAGCTTGGTGCAGGGCGGCTGGGGAAATTCACCCCTCCACTTT. This encodes CASSLVQGGWGNSPLHF. Complete variable domain (other parts from reference TRBV5-6 and TRBJ1-6): DAGVTQSPTHLIKTRGQQVTLRCSPKSGHDTVSWYQQALGQGPQFIFQYYEEEERQRGNFPDRFSGHQFPNYSSELNVNALLLGDSALYLCASSLVQGGWGNSPLHFGNGTRLTVT.

This clone was counted only a few times. This chain uses TRBV6-1 with TRBJ1-5; no clear D gene. This CDR3 region has 14 residues. Deletions cut 1 base from V and 3 bases from J, with 7 bases between. Germline CDR1 MNHNS, CDR2 SASEGT. The CDR3 region has the DNA TGTGCCAGCAGTGAAGTTACGATCAATCAGCCCCAGCATTTT. It encodes CASSEVTINQPQHF.

The chain recombines TRBV11-2 with TRBJ1-2, with 9 bases identical to TRBD1. With 5 bases clipped from V and 5 bases from J, the junction kept 6 bases outside the gene matches. In germline, CDR1 is SGHAT, CDR2 FQNNGV. The length of the CDR3 is 14 residues. The CDR3 reads CASSPRQGEYGYTF. The CDR3 DNA sequence: TGTGCCAGCAGCCCCAGACAGGGGGAGTATGGCTACACCTTC.

The chain is built from TRBV28 and TRBJ1-3; D not certain. The CDR3 runs to 14 residues. Germline V gene sequence: CDR1 MDHEN, CDR2 SYDVKM. V was pared by 6 bases and J by 0 bases, with 9 bases between. The CDR3 coding sequence is TGTGCCAGCAGGGGAGAGGACTCTGGAAACACCATATATTTT. It yields the protein CASRGEDSGNTIYF.

The CDR3 protein is CASSLPGPGPYEQYF. DNA of the CDR3: TGTGCCAGCAGCCTCCCGGGCCCGGGGCCCTACGAGCAGTACTTC. The chain employs TRBV11-2 and TRBJ2-7, with D perhaps TRBD1 or TRBD2 (5 bases each). This CDR3 contains 15 residues. CDR1 and CDR2 from the germline V gene are SGHAT and FQNNGV. V was clipped by 5 bases and J by 2 bases, with 16 bases between them. Filled out from reference TRBV11-2 and TRBJ2-7, the complete variable domain reads EAGVAQSPRYKIIEKRQSVAFWCNPISGHATLYWYQQILGQGPKLLIQFQNNGVVDDSQLPKDRFSAERLKGVDSTLKIQPAKLEDSAVYLCASSLPGPGPYEQYFGPGTRLTVT.

The chain carries TRBV5-1 and TRBJ2-1; D may correspond to TRBD1 or TRBD2 (5 bases each). In germline, CDR1 is SGHRS, CDR2 YFSETQ. The length of the CDR3 is 15 residues. Deletions cut 4 bases from V and 2 bases from J, with 13 bases between. In nucleotides, the CDR3 is TGCGCCAGCAGCCTGGGGACGGTAACCTACAATGAGCAGTTCTTC. This gives the protein CASSLGTVTYNEQFF.

This clone was picked up one time. This rearrangement joins TRBV2 to TRBJ2-7; 12 bases fit TRBD2. There are 19 residues in the CDR3. Germline CDR1 and CDR2: SNHLY and FYNNEI. Germline trimming cut 5 bases from V and 4 bases from J; bases unmatched to any gene: 18. For the CDR3, the DNA is TGTGCCAGCAGTAAAGGGACTAGCGGGCCCCCCTCCGGGCGGTACGAGCAGTACTTC. As protein: CASSKGTSGPPSGRYEQYF.

This chain connects TRBV4-1 to TRBJ1-5; perhaps TRBD1 as D (5 bases). The V end lost 0 bases, the J end lost 7 bases, and 13 bases lay between the germline ends. The CDR3 extends over 15 amino acids. Germline CDR1 MGHRA, CDR2 YSYEKL. CDR3 residues: CASSQDEGAGQPQHF. The CDR3 nucleotides read TGCGCCAGCAGCCAAGATGAAGGGGCTGGGCAGCCCCAGCATTTT.

This rearrangement joins TRBV11-3 to TRBJ2-7; D may correspond to TRBD1 or TRBD2 (5 bases each). Germline V gene data show CDR1 as SGHNT and CDR2 as YENEEA. The V gene lost 5 bases and the J gene lost 6 bases, with 14 bases spanning the gap. CDR3 length equals 13 residues. The CDR3 bases are TGTGCCAGCAGCGGGGGTGGGAGTTCCGAGCAGTACTTC. Amino acid sequence: CASSGGGSSEQYF.

This rearrangement joins TRBV19 to TRBJ2-1, with 12 bases that match TRBD2. Looked up from germline, CDR1 is LNHDA and CDR2 is SQIVND (reference sequence). This CDR3 spans 18 amino acids. J lost 0 bases, V lost 4 bases, and 7 bases had no gene match. The CDR3 sequence is CASSRGLAGLSSYNEQFF. CDR3 coding DNA: TGTGCCAGTAGTAGGGGACTAGCGGGCCTGAGCTCCTACAATGAGCAGTTCTTC.

The chain carries TRBV6-1 and TRBJ2-1, with D maybe TRBD1 (6 bases). The CDR3 has 13 amino acids. V lost 6 bases, J lost 3 bases, and 9 bases lay in between. Germline V lookup: CDR1 MNHNS, CDR2 SASEGT. CDR3 in amino acids: CASSTGFYNEQFF. CDR3 in DNA: TGTGCCAGCAGCACAGGGTTCTACAATGAGCAGTTCTTC.

This clone appeared a single time. This chain joins TRBV25-1 and TRBJ2-5, with TRBD1 matching 10 bases. Trimming cost V 5 bases and J 4 bases; bases outside gene matches: 7. The CDR3 has 15 residues. Germline V gene data show CDR1 as MGHDK and CDR2 as SYGVNS. CDR3 bases: TGTGCCAGCAGTCCCGGGACAGGGGCTGGAGAGACCCAGTACTTC. It is translated as CASSPGTGAGETQYF.